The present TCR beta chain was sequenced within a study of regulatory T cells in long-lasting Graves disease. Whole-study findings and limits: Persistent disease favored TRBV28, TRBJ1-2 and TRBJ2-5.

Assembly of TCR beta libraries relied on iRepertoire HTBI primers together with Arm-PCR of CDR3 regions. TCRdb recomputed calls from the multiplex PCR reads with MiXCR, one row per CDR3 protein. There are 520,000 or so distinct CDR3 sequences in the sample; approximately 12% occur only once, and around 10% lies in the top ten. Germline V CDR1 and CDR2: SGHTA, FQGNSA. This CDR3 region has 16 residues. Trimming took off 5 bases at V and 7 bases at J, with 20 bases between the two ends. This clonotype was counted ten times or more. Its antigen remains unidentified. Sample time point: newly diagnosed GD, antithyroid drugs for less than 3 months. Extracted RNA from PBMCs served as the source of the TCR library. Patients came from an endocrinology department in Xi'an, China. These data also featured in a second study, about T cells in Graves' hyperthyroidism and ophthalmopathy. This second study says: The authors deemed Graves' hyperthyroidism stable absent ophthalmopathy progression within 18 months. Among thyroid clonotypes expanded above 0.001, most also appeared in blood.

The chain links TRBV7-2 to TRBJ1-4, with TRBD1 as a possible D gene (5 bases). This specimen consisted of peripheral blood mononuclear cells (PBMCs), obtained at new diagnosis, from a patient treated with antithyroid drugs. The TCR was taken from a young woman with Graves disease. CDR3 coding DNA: TGTGCCAGCAGCCCTATCGAGGGTGGCGGGGGTGAAAAACTGTTTTTT. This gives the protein CASSPIEGGGGEKLFF.